These 25 T cell receptor beta chains originate from one sample sequenced in a study of blood T cells in healthy people across ages. Combining a sample-barcoded 5' primer with a J-beta primer mix, a second PCR ran for roughly 7 to 11 cycles. TCRdb reanalysed the 5' RACE reads using MiXCR and keeps one entry per CDR3 protein. The repertoire holds around 1,900,000 distinct CDR3 sequences, with approximately 40% as singletons. The source material was blood. Receptor source: a human donor in good health.

The gene calls are TRBV7-3 and TRBJ2-5; 12 bases align to TRBD1. This CDR3 is built from 15 residues. Germline assignment: CDR1 SGHTA and CDR2 FQGTGA. The junction had 8 bases not matched to a gene; V was cut back by 7 bases and J by 5 bases. Written as DNA, the CDR3 is TGTGCCAGCAACGGGGGACAGGGGGCATGGGAGACCCAGTACTTC. This translates into CASNGGQGAWETQYF.

The chain uses TRBV5-5 and TRBJ2-3, with 7 bases that match TRBD2. V was clipped by 0 bases and J by 5 bases; unmatched bases: 3. CDR3 size: 14 residues. Germline V gives CDR1 SGHKS, CDR2 YYEKEE (reference sequence). The CDR3 sequence: CASSLGAGEDTQYF. CDR3 nucleotides: TGTGCCAGCAGCTTGGGTGCGGGGGAAGATACGCAGTATTTT.

The chain joins TRBV7-6 to TRBJ2-5; TRBD1 might be the D (6 bases). This CDR3 is 14 amino acids long. CDR1 and CDR2 from the germline V gene are SGHVS and FNYEAQ. V was trimmed by 3 bases and J by 7 bases, leaving 15 bases between them. CDR3 sequence: CASSFLGGIGTQYF. CDR3 in DNA: TGTGCCAGCAGCTTCCTAGGGGGTATTGGGACCCAGTACTTC.

The chain combines TRBV20-1 with TRBJ1-3; D is perhaps TRBD1 (5 bases). The CDR3 is 15 residues long. Germline V lookup: CDR1 DFQATT, CDR2 SNEGSKA (reference sequence). Trimming shortened V by 0 bases and J by 4 bases, and 13 bases separated the two germline ends. The CDR3 is CSARDSHEGGNTIYF. As DNA, the CDR3 is TGCAGTGCTAGAGATAGTCACGAGGGGGGAAACACCATATATTTT.

The chain employs TRBV13 and TRBJ1-1; D is undetermined. Germline CDR1 PRHDT, CDR2 FYEKMQ (reference sequence). The V and J ends lost 4 bases and 1 base respectively, with 10 bases between them. The length of the CDR3 is 14 residues. CDR3 protein: CASSSAFTNTEAFF. CDR3 nucleotides: TGTGCCAGCAGCTCCGCCTTCACGAACACTGAAGCTTTCTTT.

Only a few counts were recorded for this clonotype. CDR3 residues: CASIGPGSLMGAYEQYF. CDR3 coding DNA: TGTGCCAGCATCGGTCCGGGCAGTCTTATGGGAGCCTACGAGCAGTACTTC. The rearrangement links TRBV6-2 or TRBV6-3 to TRBJ2-7, with a tentative D call TRBD2 (5 bases). CDR3 size: 17 residues. Germline CDR1 is MNHEY and CDR2 is SVGEGT. Trimming left V 7 bases short and J 2 bases short, with 24 bases between.

This rearrangement joins TRBV15 to TRBJ2-2; D call uncertain. V was trimmed by 7 bases and J by 9 bases, leaving 18 bases between them. Per the germline V gene, CDR1 is LNHNV and CDR2 is YYDKDF (reference sequence). The CDR3 loop spans 14 amino acids. The CDR3 protein is CATKNDILDRELFF. CDR3 DNA: TGTGCCACCAAGAACGACATATTGGACCGGGAGCTGTTTTTT.

This clonotype turned up a few times. The chain is built from TRBV13 and TRBJ2-7; D remains unclear. V lost 2 bases, J lost 8 bases, and 10 bases lay in between. This CDR3 has 12 residues. Germline V lookup: CDR1 PRHDT, CDR2 FYEKMQ (reference sequence). The CDR3 region is CASSLRREKQYF. The CDR3 DNA sequence: TGTGCCAGCAGCTTACGAAGGGAAAAGCAGTACTTC.

The chain recombines TRBV12-3 or TRBV12-4 with TRBJ2-1; D call uncertain. CDR3 length equals 13 residues. The V gene lost 3 bases and the J gene lost 8 bases, with 11 bases spanning the gap. Here the CDR3 DNA reads TGTGCCAGCAGTTTTCCCAGCCGGTATGAGCAGTTCTTC. Its translation is CASSFPSRYEQFF.

This chain links TRBV6-2 or TRBV6-3 with TRBJ2-7; 7 bases fit TRBD1. The CDR3 extends over 15 amino acids. Germline V gene sequence: CDR1 MNHEY, CDR2 SVGEGT. Trimming cost V 7 bases and J 0 bases; bases outside gene matches: 9. CDR3 in amino acids: CASNSRTGNSYEQYF. The CDR3 nucleotides are TGTGCCAGCAACAGTCGGACAGGAAACTCCTACGAGCAGTACTTC.

Only a few counts were recorded for this clonotype. The rearrangement joins TRBV15 to TRBJ1-6; D remains ambiguous. This CDR3 region has 16 residues. The V end was cut by 3 bases, the J end by 9 bases, with 18 bases between. Germline assignment: CDR1 LNHNV and CDR2 YYDKDF (reference sequence). The chain's CDR3 is CATSSPSRGEASPLHF. The CDR3 DNA is TGTGCCACCAGCAGCCCCTCCCGGGGTGAGGCTTCACCCCTCCACTTT.

This sequence joins TRBV7-9 and TRBJ2-3; 8 bases agree with TRBD1. J was trimmed by 1 base and V by 5 bases; bases with no gene match: 11. CDR1 and CDR2 (germline): SEHNR, FQNEAQ (reference sequence). There are 17 residues in the CDR3. The CDR3 DNA sequence: TGTGCCAGCAGCACCGGGACAGGTGGGCCCCGCACAGATACGCAGTATTTT. The encoded protein is CASSTGTGGPRTDTQYF.

This clonotype has only a few counts. The chain carries TRBV20-1 and TRBJ1-1, with D hard to call. In germline, CDR1 is DFQATT, CDR2 SNEGSKA (reference sequence). CDR3 length equals 14 residues. Trimming took 0 bases from V and 4 from J, leaving 12 bases between them. This CDR3 reads CSARDRLGSTEAFF. Here the CDR3 DNA reads TGCAGTGCTAGAGATAGGCTGGGGAGCACTGAAGCTTTCTTT.

The chain carries TRBV4-1 and TRBJ1-1; TRBD1 might be the D (5 bases). In germline, CDR1 is MGHRA, CDR2 YSYEKL. This CDR3 has 12 amino acids. Trimming pared 2 bases from V and 8 bases from J, leaving 9 bases between. This CDR3 is CASSQPGREAFF. The CDR3 DNA follows: TGCGCCAGCAGCCAACCGGGACGGGAAGCTTTCTTT.

As regards this clonotype: A read error may produce the germline difference seen at one junction end. J is TRBJ2-7 and V is TRBV5-4; the D is unclear. The CDR3 extends over 12 amino acids. Germline V lookup: CDR1 SGHNT, CDR2 YYREEE (reference sequence). The CDR3 loop is CAGSSKGYEQYF. CDR3 DNA: TGTGCCGGCAGCTCCAAGGGCTACGAGCAGTACTTC.

This clonotype has a single count. V gene TRBV7-6 combines with J gene TRBJ2-1; unclear D gene. The CDR3 loop spans 12 amino acids. The V and J ends lost 3 bases and 9 bases respectively, with 9 bases between them. Germline CDR1 SGHVS, CDR2 FNYEAQ. The CDR3 sequence is CASSFSRSEQFF. The CDR3 DNA reads as TGTGCCAGCAGCTTCTCTAGGAGTGAGCAGTTCTTC. Full variable domain (outside the CDR3, taken from reference TRBV7-6 and TRBJ2-1): GAGVSQSPRYKVTKRGQDVALRCDPISGHVSLYWYRQALGQGPEFLTYFNYEAQQDKSGLPNDRFSAERPEGSISTLTIQRTEQRDSAMYRCASSFSRSEQFFGPGTRLTVL.

This clonotype was observed a handful of times. J is TRBJ1-2 and V is TRBV20-1; D possibly corresponds to TRBD1 (6 bases). The V gene's germline CDR1 is DFQATT and CDR2 SNEGSKA (reference sequence). V lost 5 bases and J 8 bases, leaving 21 bases between the germline ends. CDR3 length: 14 amino acids. CDR3 bases: TGCAGTGCTGTCAACAGGGTCAGTCGGTTGGGCTACACCTTC. As protein: CSAVNRVSRLGYTF.

V is TRBV2 and J is TRBJ2-4, with D perhaps being TRBD1 or TRBD2 (5 bases each). The end of the DNA aligns better with TRBJ2-7, so the J call may be wrong. This CDR3 spans 15 amino acids. Germline V gives CDR1 SNHLY, CDR2 FYNNEI. CDR3 sequence (DNA): TGTGCCAGCAGTGAACGGGGTGGGACCTCCTACGAGCAGTACTTC. Translation gives CASSERGGTSYEQYF.

The V call is TRBV11-1, the J call TRBJ2-4; 9 bases are shared with TRBD1. With V trimmed by 1 base and J by 8 bases, 0 bases remained unmatched. Per the germline V gene, CDR1 is SGHAT and CDR2 is FQDESV (reference sequence). The CDR3 runs 13 residues. The CDR3 spells CASSLGTGDIQYF. The CDR3 nucleotides read TGTGCCAGCAGCTTAGGGACAGGGGACATTCAGTACTTC.

The CDR3 sequence is CASSSTGTSGGGYQETQYF. As DNA, the CDR3 is TGCGCCAGCAGCTCCACCGGGACTAGCGGGGGGGGGTACCAAGAGACCCAGTACTTC. The V gene is TRBV5-1, the J gene TRBJ2-5; 16 bases line up with TRBD2. Germline assignment: CDR1 SGHRS and CDR2 YFSETQ. Unmatched junction bases numbered 8, after V lost 3 bases and J lost 0 bases. The CDR3 is 19 amino acids.

V usage is TRBV10-3 and J usage is TRBJ1-1, with TRBD1 as a possible D gene (5 bases). The CDR3 is made up of 11 amino acids. The V and J ends lost 11 bases and 2 bases respectively, with 9 bases between them. Germline values: CDR1 ENHRY, CDR2 SYGVKD. The CDR3 bases are TGTGCCGCCCAGGGTAACACTGAAGCTTTCTTT. This codes for CAAQGNTEAFF.

This chain connects TRBV29-1 to TRBJ1-2; D remains ambiguous. Germline V lookup: CDR1 SQVTM, CDR2 ANQGSEA. V lost 4 bases and J lost 4, with 7 bases in between. The CDR3 is 11 residues long. The CDR3 DNA is TGCAGCGTTGGGAGTTTCTATGGCTACACCTTC. This gives the protein CSVGSFYGYTF.

V is TRBV29-1 and J is TRBJ2-7; 7 nucleotides agree with TRBD2. The CDR3 is 15 residues long. The ends lost 2 bases at V and 0 bases at J; junction bases unmatched: 7. CDR1 is SQVTM and CDR2 is ANQGSEA in the germline V gene. The CDR3 nucleotides read TGCAGCGTTGAAAGGGCGGGGGAAAACTCCTACGAGCAGTACTTC. Protein product: CSVERAGENSYEQYF.

The genes are TRBV27 and TRBJ2-7, with D possibly being TRBD2 (5 bases). V lost 5 bases, J lost 2 bases, and 16 bases lay in between. Germline V CDR1 and CDR2: MNHEY, SMNVEV (reference sequence). This CDR3 spans 15 amino acids. Written as DNA, the CDR3 is TGTGCCAGCAGTATCCAACTGGGAGCCACCTACGAGCAGTACTTC. Residues: CASSIQLGATYEQYF.

V is TRBV6-2 or TRBV6-3 and J is TRBJ2-5; 10 positions match TRBD2. The CDR3 has 17 residues. With V trimmed by 2 bases and J by 5 bases, 11 bases remained unmatched. CDR1 and CDR2 from the germline V gene are MNHEY and SVGEGT. CDR3 loop: CASSYTTGTSVLETQYF. CDR3 nucleotide sequence: TGTGCCAGCAGTTACACGACCGGGACTAGCGTCCTCGAGACCCAGTACTTC.